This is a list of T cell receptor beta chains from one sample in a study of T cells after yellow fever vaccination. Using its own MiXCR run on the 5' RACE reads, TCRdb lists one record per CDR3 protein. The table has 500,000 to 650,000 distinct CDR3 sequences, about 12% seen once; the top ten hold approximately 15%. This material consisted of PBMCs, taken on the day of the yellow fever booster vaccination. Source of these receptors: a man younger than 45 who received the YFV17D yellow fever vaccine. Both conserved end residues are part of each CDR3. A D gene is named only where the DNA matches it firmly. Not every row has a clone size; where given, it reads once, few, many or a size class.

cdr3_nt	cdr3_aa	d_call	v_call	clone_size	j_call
TGTGCCAGCAGCCCCGTCGGGAGTTACACCGGGGAGCTGTTTTTT	CASSPVGSYTGELFF	NA	TRBV11-2	NA	TRBJ2-2
TGCAGCGTTGGAGGACAGCACTACAATGAGCAGTTCTTC	CSVGGQHYNEQFF	NA	TRBV29-1	NA	TRBJ2-1
TGTGCCAGCTCACCCCTGCGGGAGGCCGGGGGCACAGATACGCAGTATTTT	CASSPLREAGGTDTQYF	TRBD2	TRBV18	few	TRBJ2-3
TGTGCCAGCACAGGACTAGCCAAAAACATTCAGTACTTC	CASTGLAKNIQYF	NA	TRBV6-2/TRBV6-3	many	TRBJ2-4
TGCAGTGCTAGAGGGGGGGTAGCGGGGTACAATGAGCAGTTCTTC	CSARGGVAGYNEQFF	TRBD2	TRBV20-1	many	TRBJ2-1
TGTGCCAGCAGCTTAACAAGCGCGAAAGCGGTGAACACCGGGGAGCTGTTTTTT	CASSLTSAKAVNTGELFF	NA	TRBV7-3	few	TRBJ2-2
TGTGCCAGCAGCGGGCGCGGGGGTACGTACGAGCAGTACTTC	CASSGRGGTYEQYF	TRBD2	TRBV6-1	NA	TRBJ2-7
TGTGCCAGCGCGGCTAGCGGGTCCAATTTTAACGAGCAGTACTTC	CASAASGSNFNEQYF	TRBD2	TRBV7-9	few	TRBJ2-7
TGTGCCAGCAGTACAACAGCGCGCCTTTCCACAGATACGCAGTATTTT	CASSTTARLSTDTQYF	NA	TRBV6-2/TRBV6-3	NA	TRBJ2-3
TGCAGTGCTAGTACTAGCGGGAGCACAGATACGCAGTATTTT	CSASTSGSTDTQYF	TRBD2	TRBV20-1	NA	TRBJ2-3
TGTGCCACCAGTGGTGCCGGGGAGCTGTTTTTT	CATSGAGELFF	NA	TRBV24-1	many	TRBJ2-2
TGCAGTGCTCCCCAGCGGGAGCCGAGCTCCTACAATGAGCAGTTCTTC	CSAPQREPSSYNEQFF	TRBD2	TRBV20-1	few	TRBJ2-1
TGTGCCAGCAGCTTTATCAATATGGGAACGGTCTGGGAGAACGAGCAGTACTTC	CASSFINMGTVWENEQYF	NA	TRBV11-2	NA	TRBJ2-7
TGTGCCAGCAGCTTTCGCAGGCAGAACACTGAAGCTTTCTTT	CASSFRRQNTEAFF	NA	TRBV7-2	few	TRBJ1-1
TGTGCCAGCAGTGCCGGACAGCGAGTTCAGCCCCAGCATTTT	CASSAGQRVQPQHF	NA	TRBV2	NA	TRBJ1-5
TGCAGTGCTCGCCGTAGCGGGAGGGGTGATACGCAGTATTTT	CSARRSGRGDTQYF	TRBD2	TRBV20-1	few	TRBJ2-3
TGTGCCAGCAGTTCAGCGCAACGAACCTACGAGCAGTACTTC	CASSSAQRTYEQYF	NA	TRBV27	NA	TRBJ2-7
TGTGCCAGCAGTTTAGGGCGGGATTTGGACGAGCAGTACTTC	CASSLGRDLDEQYF	NA	TRBV28	NA	TRBJ2-7
TGTGCCAGCAGCCTACAGGGGAACACAGATACGCAGTATTTT	CASSLQGNTDTQYF	TRBD1	TRBV11-3	few	TRBJ2-3
TGTGCCAGCGCAAAAGCCGGGACAGGGGGCACAGATACGCAGTATTTT	CASAKAGTGGTDTQYF	TRBD1	TRBV12-3/TRBV12-4	few	TRBJ2-3
TGTGCCAGCAGCCAAGATGTCGGTTACATTCAGTACTTC	CASSQDVGYIQYF	NA	TRBV14	few	TRBJ2-4
TGTGCCAGCATAACAACTAGCTACAATGAGCAGTTCTTC	CASITTSYNEQFF	NA	TRBV6-1	few	TRBJ2-1
TGTGCCAGCAGTACCACATTACTAGCGGTTGTAACAGATACGCAGTATTTT	CASSTTLLAVVTDTQYF	TRBD2	TRBV12-3/TRBV12-4	many	TRBJ2-3
TGTGCCAGCAGCTTAGGCGGGATCACCTACAATGAGCAGTTCTTC	CASSLGGITYNEQFF	NA	TRBV7-9	NA	TRBJ2-1
TGTGCCATCAGTGTGAAGGGACAGGGAGATACTGAAGCTTTCTTT	CAISVKGQGDTEAFF	TRBD1	TRBV10-3	NA	TRBJ1-1
TGTGCCAGCAGCGTCCGGGACAGGGTTTACAATGAGCAGTTCTTC	CASSVRDRVYNEQFF	TRBD1	TRBV9	NA	TRBJ2-1
TGCGCCAGCAGCTCCGGGACCTCTGGGGCCAACGTCCTGACTTTC	CASSSGTSGANVLTF	NA	TRBV5-1	NA	TRBJ2-6
TGTGCCAGCAGTTCCCCTATGTTCAATGAGCAGTTCTTC	CASSSPMFNEQFF	NA	TRBV6-2/TRBV6-3	NA	TRBJ2-1
TGTGCCAGCAGTTACTTAGCGGGAGCCCAAGAGACCCAGTACTTC	CASSYLAGAQETQYF	TRBD2	TRBV6-5	few	TRBJ2-5
TGTGCCAGCAGTTCCACAGGGGCCGAAGCTTTCTTT	CASSSTGAEAFF	TRBD1	TRBV28	NA	TRBJ1-1
TGTGCCAGCAGACCCGGAAGAGGTTACACCGGGGAGCTGTTTTTT	CASRPGRGYTGELFF	NA	TRBV6-2/TRBV6-3	NA	TRBJ2-2
TGTGCCAGCAGCCCCCGGTCAGGGGGCGAGACCGGGGAGCTGTTTTTT	CASSPRSGGETGELFF	TRBD1	TRBV7-2	few	TRBJ2-2
TGTGCCAGCAGTTTATCCCCAGGGGTAGAAGCTTTCTTT	CASSLSPGVEAFF	NA	TRBV12-3/TRBV12-4	NA	TRBJ1-1
TGTGCCAGCAGTTTAGATCTGACAGAACAAGAGACCCAGTACTTC	CASSLDLTEQETQYF	NA	TRBV28	NA	TRBJ2-5
TGCGCCAGCAGCGCGGACAGGGTCGATAGGGGTGAGCAGTTCTTC	CASSADRVDRGEQFF	TRBD1	TRBV5-1	NA	TRBJ2-1
TGCGCCAGCAGCTTGGGACATAGCGGGACCGTCTACGAGCAGTACTTC	CASSLGHSGTVYEQYF	TRBD2	TRBV5-1	NA	TRBJ2-7
TGTGCCAGCAGCAAAGGCACCAGTGGGCGGGAGGGCACAGATACGCAGTATTTT	CASSKGTSGREGTDTQYF	NA	TRBV21-1	few	TRBJ2-3
TGTGCCAGCAGCTTTACCGGTACGGCGTACGAGCAGTACTTC	CASSFTGTAYEQYF	NA	TRBV7-9	NA	TRBJ2-7
TGTGCCAGCAGTTTCTCGGGACAGGGGGCCTCCTACGAGCAGTACTTC	CASSFSGQGASYEQYF	TRBD1	TRBV12-3/TRBV12-4	NA	TRBJ2-7
TGTGCCAGCAGTTACCACCCCGAATCTCTGGACAGTGACTATGGCTACACCTTC	CASSYHPESLDSDYGYTF	NA	TRBV6-2/TRBV6-3	few	TRBJ1-2
TGTGCCAGCAGCTTGGCCTTTGGGAGGAATGAAAAACTGTTTTTT	CASSLAFGRNEKLFF	NA	TRBV5-8	few	TRBJ1-4
TGCAGTGCTAGTAGGACTAGCGGGAATTTAAGGTATGAGCAGTTCTTC	CSASRTSGNLRYEQFF	TRBD2	TRBV20-1	NA	TRBJ2-1
TGCGCCAGCGCAGTGGTAGGAGGAAGTGCAGATACGCAGTATTTT	CASAVVGGSADTQYF	NA	TRBV5-1	few	TRBJ2-3
TGTGCCAGCAGTCTGGATACATATAATTCACCCCTCCACTTT	CASSLDTYNSPLHF	NA	TRBV12-3/TRBV12-4	few	TRBJ1-6
TGTGCCAGTAGTCTTGGACCCAGGGGAATGGGTTACGAGCAGTACTTC	CASSLGPRGMGYEQYF	NA	TRBV19	few	TRBJ2-7
TGTGCCAGCAGTTTAAACGGGCTTCCGAGCTCCTACAATGAGCAGTTCTTC	CASSLNGLPSSYNEQFF	NA	TRBV27	NA	TRBJ2-1
TGCAGTGGGGAAACAGGGTCTGGAAACACCATATATTTT	CSGETGSGNTIYF	NA	TRBV20-1	few	TRBJ1-3
TGTGCCAGCAGCGTAGACGGTACGGGAGGGCCCTCCTACAATGAGCAGTTCTTC	CASSVDGTGGPSYNEQFF	TRBD2	TRBV9	NA	TRBJ2-1
TGTGCCTGGGGACTAGCTGGAAACACCATATATTTT	CAWGLAGNTIYF	NA	TRBV30	NA	TRBJ1-3
TGCGCCAGCAGACAGGGACTACGGGACTTC	CASRQGLRDF	NA	TRBV10-1	few	TRBJ2-7
TGTGCCAGCAGCTTAGCCTATGGGGGGGAGACTGAAGCTTTCTTT	CASSLAYGGETEAFF	NA	TRBV7-8	many	TRBJ1-1
TGCAGCGTAAAGGGACTAGCGGGACCCACAGATACGCAGTATTTT	CSVKGLAGPTDTQYF	TRBD2	TRBV29-1	many	TRBJ2-3
TGCAGTGCTCGGAGCCAAGGGGGACAGGGAATAGGAAACACCATATATTTT	CSARSQGGQGIGNTIYF	TRBD1	TRBV20-1	NA	TRBJ1-3
TGCAGCGTTTCTATCCACTACGAGCAGTACTTC	CSVSIHYEQYF	NA	TRBV29-1	many	TRBJ2-7
TGTGCCAGCAGTTCCTCGTGGCTCCCCAATAACGAGCAGTACTTC	CASSSSWLPNNEQYF	NA	TRBV5-6	NA	TRBJ2-7
TGTGCCAGCAGCTTGGGGGTCGTAGAGCAGTTCTTC	CASSLGVVEQFF	NA	TRBV5-4	few	TRBJ2-1
TGTGCCAGCAGCTCCGGGACAGACAATGAGCAGTTCTTC	CASSSGTDNEQFF	TRBD1	TRBV7-6	many	TRBJ2-1
TGTGCCAGCAGTTTCCTTAGGGGTACGCAGTATTTT	CASSFLRGTQYF	NA	TRBV12-3/TRBV12-4	NA	TRBJ2-3
TGTGCCAGCAGCACCCCCACGCCGGCGGGGACAGGGAACTACAATGAGCAGTTCTTC	CASSTPTPAGTGNYNEQFF	TRBD1	TRBV7-6	many	TRBJ2-1